These 23 T cell receptor beta chains share one sample of origin, sequenced in a study of Ad26.COV2.S vaccination and SARS-CoV-2 variants. The treatment denotes: around 19 received Ad26.COV2.S at low or high dose, single or two shots; five or six received placebo; per-sample allocation not given. The study sampled participants on day 63 after the first vaccine or placebo injection. Sequencing was performed with immunoSEQ multiplex PCR; in TCRdb, only in-frame clones are kept and a portion is missing. The repertoire has 300,000 to 400,000 clones, about nine tenths of them found once; the top ten carry roughly 3.1%. Material: peripheral blood, obtained in a trial of Ad26.COV2.S vaccine versus placebo. These receptors all stem from a person aged 18-65 years who received the Ad26.COV2.S COVID-19 vaccine or a placebo.

The CDR3 nucleotides are TGTGCCAGCAGCTTACAGGGGTTAACTGAAGCTTTCTTT. Translating it yields CASSLQGLTEAFF. The rearrangement joins TRBV5-6 to TRBJ1-1; 7 bases match TRBD1. Germline CDR1 reads SGHDT; CDR2 reads YYEEEE. This CDR3 has 13 amino acids. The trim removed 2 bases at V and 5 bases at J, leaving 3 bases unmatched.

The rearrangement uses TRBV2 and TRBJ1-1, with D unresolved. The CDR3 consists of 10 residues. V lost 7 bases and J lost 4, with 4 bases in between. Germline V gene sequence: CDR1 SNHLY, CDR2 FYNNEI. Here the CDR3 DNA reads TGTGCCAGCACGAGCACTGAAGCTTTCTTT. Protein: CASTSTEAFF.

Only a few counts were recorded for this clone. Other DNA sequences in this sample translate to the same CDR3. The chain links TRBV25-1 to TRBJ1-1; D gene ambiguous. The CDR3 loop spans 13 amino acids. V was cut by 1 base and J by 1 base, with 4 bases left in between. The germline V gene has CDR1 MGHDK and CDR2 SYGVNS. CDR3 protein: CASSESRNTEAFF. Written as DNA, the CDR3 is TGTGCCAGCAGTGAATCGAGGAACACTGAAGCTTTCTTT.

This clone has more than one count but fewer than ten. J is TRBJ1-1 and V is TRBV7-3, with D uncertain. Germline V gene lookup returns CDR1 SGHTA and CDR2 FQGTGA. The CDR3 runs 15 residues. The V end lost 5 bases, the J end lost 4 bases, and 17 bases lay between the germline ends. The CDR3 is CASSPGLTTGTEAFF. CDR3 nucleotides: TGTGCCAGCAGCCCCGGACTCACTACGGGCACTGAAGCTTTCTTT.

This chain connects TRBV19 to TRBJ1-2, with 9 bases lining up with TRBD1. The germline V gene encodes CDR1 LNHDA and CDR2 SQIVND (reference sequence). Trimming cost V 5 bases and J 4 bases; bases outside gene matches: 14. The CDR3 covers 17 residues. The CDR3 loop reads CASSLRRPGTGTYGYTF. CDR3 coding DNA: TGTGCCAGTAGTCTCCGACGTCCCGGGACAGGGACCTATGGCTACACCTTC.

This chain joins TRBV9 and TRBJ1-6, with 9 bases aligning to TRBD1. CDR1 is SGDLS, CDR2 YYNGEE, per germline. The CDR3 spans 18 residues. Losses at the gene ends were 5 bases for V and 10 bases for J; bases not matched to a gene: 19. CDR3 amino acids: CASSPTRDRDWIESPLHF. The CDR3 DNA reads as TGTGCCAGCAGTCCTACTAGGGACAGGGATTGGATTGAGTCACCCCTCCACTTT.

The V gene is TRBV5-1, the J gene TRBJ1-4; D is uncertain. This CDR3 has 14 residues. CDR1 is SGHRS and CDR2 is YFSETQ in the germline V gene. Trimming took 0 bases from V and 5 from J, leaving 8 bases between them. The CDR3 reads CASSLGRLNEKLFF. In DNA form, the CDR3 reads TGCGCCAGCAGCTTGGGCAGACTAAATGAAAAACTGTTTTTT.

CDR3 nucleotide sequence: TGTGCCAGTAGTGCCGACACTCCCTATGGCTACACCTTC. Its protein product is CASSADTPYGYTF. The genes are TRBV19 and TRBJ1-2; D is undetermined. The length of the CDR3 is 13 residues. The germline V gene encodes CDR1 LNHDA and CDR2 SQIVND (reference sequence). V was trimmed by 5 bases and J by 4 bases, leaving 11 bases between them.

CDR3 residues: CASSRGTVDPQYF. CDR3 nucleotide sequence: TGTGCCAGCAGCCGAGGGACTGTAGATCCCCAGTACTTC. The chain is built from TRBV11-1 and TRBJ2-5; D might be TRBD2 (6 bases). The V end was cut by 5 bases, the J end by 9 bases, with 16 bases between. Germline CDR1 and CDR2: SGHAT and FQDESV (reference sequence). This CDR3 region has 13 residues.

The chain recombines TRBV13 with TRBJ2-1, with D perhaps TRBD1 (5 bases). Germline V lookup: CDR1 PRHDT, CDR2 FYEKMQ (reference sequence). V was trimmed by 1 base and J by 7 bases, leaving 5 bases between them. The CDR3 loop spans 12 amino acids. The CDR3 sequence is CASSLAGNEQFF. The CDR3 DNA reads as TGTGCCAGCAGCTTAGCAGGGAATGAGCAGTTCTTC. Full variable domain (missing parts from reference TRBV13 and TRBJ2-1): AAGVIQSPRHLIKEKRETATLKCYPIPRHDTVYWYQQGPGQDPQFLISFYEKMQSDKGSIPDRFSAQQFSDYHSELNMSSLELGDSALYFCASSLAGNEQFFGPGTRLTVL.

The chain links TRBV7-9 to TRBJ1-2, with 7 bases lining up with TRBD1. With 0 bases clipped from V and 4 bases from J, the junction kept 5 bases outside the gene matches. Germline V lookup: CDR1 SEHNR, CDR2 FQNEAQ (reference sequence). CDR3 length: 15 residues. This CDR3 reads CASSLAGQFSYGYTF. CDR3 DNA: TGTGCCAGCAGCTTAGCGGGACAGTTCTCCTATGGCTACACCTTC.

In DNA form, the CDR3 reads TGTGCCTGGTCATCGAGCTCCTACGAGCAGTACTTC. This codes for CAWSSSSYEQYF. The genes are TRBV30 and TRBJ2-7, with D unclear. The germline V gene has CDR1 GTSNPN and CDR2 SVGIG (reference sequence). The CDR3 runs to 12 residues. Deletions cut 5 bases from V and 0 bases from J, with 8 bases between. The variable domain in full, with the rest retrieved from reference TRBV30 and TRBJ2-7, is SQTIHQWPATLVQPVGSPLSLECTVEGTSNPNLYWYRQAAGRGLQLLFYSVGIGQISSEVPQNLSASRPQDRQFILSSKKLLLSDSGFYLCAWSSSSYEQYFGPGTRLTVT.

This clone has only one observation. The chain is built from TRBV9 and TRBJ1-2, with D unclear. The V end lost 0 bases, the J end lost 8 bases, and 8 bases lay between the germline ends. The CDR3 length is 12 residues. Germline V lookup: CDR1 SGDLS, CDR2 YYNGEE. The CDR3 sequence: CASSVEDRGYTF. The CDR3 DNA follows: TGTGCCAGCAGCGTAGAAGATCGGGGCTACACCTTC. The whole variable domain, filled in from reference TRBV9 and TRBJ1-2, reads DSGVTQTPKHLITATGQRVTLRCSPRSGDLSVYWYQQSLDQGLQFLIQYYNGEERAKGNILERFSAQQFPDLHSELNLSSLELGDSALYFCASSVEDRGYTFGSGTRLTVV.

The genes are TRBV7-6 and TRBJ1-1; D not certain. Germline loops: CDR1 SGHVS, CDR2 FNYEAQ. The CDR3 runs to 13 residues. Trimming cost V 5 bases and J 0 bases, with 7 bases left between them. CDR3 bases: TGTGCCAGCAGCCAAGACATGAACACTGAAGCTTTCTTT. It translates to CASSQDMNTEAFF.

The count of this clone is one. This chain joins TRBV29-1 and TRBJ1-1, with TRBD1 as a possible D gene (6 bases). The germline V gene has CDR1 SQVTM and CDR2 ANQGSEA. V was cut by 4 bases and J by 0 bases, with 9 bases left in between. The CDR3 has 13 amino acids. The CDR3 is CSVVTGLNTEAFF. The CDR3, as DNA: TGCAGCGTTGTGACAGGACTGAACACTGAAGCTTTCTTT. Looking up the rest from reference TRBV29-1 and TRBJ1-1 gives the full variable domain: SAVISQKPSRDICQRGTSLTIQCQVDSQVTMMFWYRQQPGQSLTLIATANQGSEATYESGFVIDKFPISRPNLTFSTLTVSNMSPEDSSIYLCSVVTGLNTEAFFGQGTRLTVV.

The chain is built from TRBV10-3 and TRBJ2-5; 11 bases align to TRBD2. Looked up from germline, CDR1 is ENHRY and CDR2 is SYGVKD. V lost 3 bases, J lost 7 bases, and 10 bases stayed unmatched. The CDR3 is 16 residues long. The DNA for the CDR3 is TGTGCCATCAGTGATGGGGCTAGCGGGGGGCGTGGGACCCAGTACTTC. Its protein is CAISDGASGGRGTQYF.

CDR3 protein: CAISELAGVSFGELFF. CDR3 DNA: TGTGCCATCAGTGAACTAGCGGGGGTGTCTTTCGGGGAGCTGTTTTTT. This rearrangement joins TRBV10-3 to TRBJ2-2, with 11 bases fitting TRBD2. This CDR3 region has 16 residues. From germline, CDR1 is ENHRY and CDR2 SYGVKD. V shed 3 bases and J 7 bases; nucleotides not matched to a gene: 7.

V and J are TRBV7-3 and TRBJ2-2, with 8 bases fitting TRBD1. This CDR3 has 19 residues. CDR1 is SGHTA and CDR2 is FQGTGA in the germline V gene. The J segment lost 1 base and the V segment lost 3 bases, leaving 13 bases of the junction unmatched. This CDR3 is CASSFSRQGGTGNTGELFF. In nucleotides, the CDR3 is TGTGCCAGCAGCTTCAGCCGTCAAGGTGGGACAGGGAACACCGGGGAGCTGTTTTTT.

The chain employs TRBV6-5 and TRBJ1-2; no clear D. Trimming took 0 bases from V and 0 from J, leaving 11 bases between them. CDR3 length: 16 amino acids. Per germline, CDR1 MNHEY and CDR2 SVGAGI. CDR3 sequence (DNA): TGTGCCAGCAGTTACTCTGGTCGGATTTCTAACTATGGCTACACCTTC. Its protein product is CASSYSGRISNYGYTF.

This clone was detected only a few times. CDR3 amino acids: CASSLGFPTYEQYF. CDR3 nucleotide sequence: TGTGCCAGCAGCTTAGGTTTTCCTACCTACGAGCAGTACTTC. The chain recombines TRBV7-2 with TRBJ2-7; D call uncertain. CDR1 is SGHTA and CDR2 is FQGNSA in the germline V gene. Deletions cut 1 base from V and 2 bases from J, with 9 bases between. The CDR3 totals 14 residues.

The CDR3 here is CAWTVRRAGYGYTF. CDR3 DNA sequence: TGTGCCTGGACCGTAAGGAGAGCGGGCTATGGCTACACCTTC. V usage is TRBV30 and J usage is TRBJ1-2; D is uncertain. This CDR3 is 14 amino acids long. The V gene lost 4 bases and the J gene lost 4 bases, with 16 bases spanning the gap. The germline CDR1 and CDR2 sequences are GTSNPN and SVGIG (reference sequence).

V and J are TRBV6-1 and TRBJ1-2; no firm D call. The CDR3 is made up of 14 amino acids. Germline V gene data show CDR1 as MNHNS and CDR2 as SASEGT. V shed 1 base and J shed 4 bases, with 10 bases lying between them. DNA for the CDR3: TGTGCCAGCAGTGAAGGAGTAGGACGCTATGGCTACACCTTC. Residues: CASSEGVGRYGYTF.

The gene calls are TRBV9 and TRBJ2-2, with D tentatively TRBD2 (5 bases). Germline assignment: CDR1 SGDLS and CDR2 YYNGEE. The CDR3 spans 15 residues. Trimming pared 1 base from V and 5 bases from J, leaving 12 bases between. The CDR3 DNA reads as TGTGCCAGCAGCGTATCGCGAGGGAAGACCGGGGAGCTGTTTTTT. This translates into CASSVSRGKTGELFF.